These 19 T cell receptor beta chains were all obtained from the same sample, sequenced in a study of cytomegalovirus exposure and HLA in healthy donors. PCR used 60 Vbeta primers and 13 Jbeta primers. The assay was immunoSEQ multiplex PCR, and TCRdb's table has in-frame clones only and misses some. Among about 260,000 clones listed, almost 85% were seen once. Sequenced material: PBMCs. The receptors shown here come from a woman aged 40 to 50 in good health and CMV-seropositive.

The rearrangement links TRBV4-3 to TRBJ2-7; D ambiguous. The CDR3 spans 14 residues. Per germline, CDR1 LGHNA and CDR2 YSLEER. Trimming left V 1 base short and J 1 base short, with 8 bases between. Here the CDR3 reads CASSQVRGSYEQYF. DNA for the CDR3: TGCGCCAGCAGCCAAGTTAGAGGATCCTACGAGCAGTACTTC.

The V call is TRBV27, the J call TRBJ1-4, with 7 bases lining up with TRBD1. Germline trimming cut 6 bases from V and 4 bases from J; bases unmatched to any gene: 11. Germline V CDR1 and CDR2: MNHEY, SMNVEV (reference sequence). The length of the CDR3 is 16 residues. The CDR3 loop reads CASSYDRDPVNEKLFF. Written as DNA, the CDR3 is TGTGCCAGCAGCTATGACAGGGATCCCGTTAATGAAAAACTGTTTTTT.

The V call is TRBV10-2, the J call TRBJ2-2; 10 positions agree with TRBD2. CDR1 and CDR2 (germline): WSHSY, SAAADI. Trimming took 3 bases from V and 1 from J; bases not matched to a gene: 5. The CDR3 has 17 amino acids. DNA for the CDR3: TGCGCCAGCAGTGACCCGGGACTAGCGAAGAACACCGGGGAGCTGTTTTTT. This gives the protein CASSDPGLAKNTGELFF.

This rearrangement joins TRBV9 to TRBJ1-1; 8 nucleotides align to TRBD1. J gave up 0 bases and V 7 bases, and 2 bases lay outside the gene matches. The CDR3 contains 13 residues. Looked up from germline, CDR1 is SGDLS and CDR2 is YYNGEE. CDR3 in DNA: TGTGCCAGCCGGACAGGGATGAACACTGAAGCTTTCTTT. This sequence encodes CASRTGMNTEAFF. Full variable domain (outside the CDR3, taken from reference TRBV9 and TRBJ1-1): DSGVTQTPKHLITATGQRVTLRCSPRSGDLSVYWYQQSLDQGLQFLIQYYNGEERAKGNILERFSAQQFPDLHSELNLSSLELGDSALYFCASRTGMNTEAFFGQGTRLTVV.

The CDR3 region has the DNA TGTGCCAGCTCACGGGACAGGGTCTCTACTGAAGCTTTCTTT. This encodes CASSRDRVSTEAFF. The V call is TRBV18, the J call TRBJ1-1; 9 bases line up with TRBD1. Germline lookup yields CDR1 KGHSH and CDR2 LQKENI. The CDR3 contains 14 residues. V lost 4 bases to trimming and J lost 5 bases; unmatched junction nucleotides: 5.

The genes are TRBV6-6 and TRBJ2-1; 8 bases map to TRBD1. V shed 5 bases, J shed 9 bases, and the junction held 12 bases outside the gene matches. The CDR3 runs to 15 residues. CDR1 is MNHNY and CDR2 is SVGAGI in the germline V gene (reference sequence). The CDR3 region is CASSTHRGDGIEQFF. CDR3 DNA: TGTGCCAGCAGTACCCACAGGGGGGACGGGATTGAGCAGTTCTTC.

CDR3 DNA: TGTGCCAGCAGTTACGGCATGACAGGGAAGGGAGATACGCAGTATTTT. Translating it yields CASSYGMTGKGDTQYF. V usage is TRBV6-5 and J usage is TRBJ2-3; 7 bases line up with TRBD1. Trimming removed 2 bases from V and 5 bases from J; junction bases left unmatched: 10. This CDR3 has 16 residues. Per the germline V gene, CDR1 is MNHEY and CDR2 is SVGAGI.

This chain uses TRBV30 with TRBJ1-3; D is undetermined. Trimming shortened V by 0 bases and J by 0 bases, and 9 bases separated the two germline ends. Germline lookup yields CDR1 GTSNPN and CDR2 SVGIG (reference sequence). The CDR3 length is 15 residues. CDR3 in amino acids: CAWSVPTVSGNTIYF. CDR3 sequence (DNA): TGTGCCTGGAGTGTTCCAACAGTCTCTGGAAACACCATATATTTT.

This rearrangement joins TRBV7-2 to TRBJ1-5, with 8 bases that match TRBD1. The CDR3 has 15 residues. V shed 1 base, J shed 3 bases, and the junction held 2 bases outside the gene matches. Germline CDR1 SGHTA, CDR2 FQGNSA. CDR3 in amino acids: CASSLGDRFNQPQHF. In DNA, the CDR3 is TGTGCCAGCAGCTTAGGGGACAGGTTCAATCAGCCCCAGCATTTT. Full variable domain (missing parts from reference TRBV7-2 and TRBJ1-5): GAGVSQSPSNKVTEKGKDVELRCDPISGHTALYWYRQSLGQGLEFLIYFQGNSAPDKSGLPSDRFSAERTGGSVSTLTIQRTQQEDSAVYLCASSLGDRFNQPQHFGDGTRLSIL.

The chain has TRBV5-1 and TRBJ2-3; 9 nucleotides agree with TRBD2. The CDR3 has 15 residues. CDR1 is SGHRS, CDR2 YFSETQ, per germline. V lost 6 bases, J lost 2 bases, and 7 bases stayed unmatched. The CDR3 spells CASKLAGYPTDTQYF. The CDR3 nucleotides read TGCGCCAGCAAGCTAGCGGGGTATCCCACAGATACGCAGTATTTT.

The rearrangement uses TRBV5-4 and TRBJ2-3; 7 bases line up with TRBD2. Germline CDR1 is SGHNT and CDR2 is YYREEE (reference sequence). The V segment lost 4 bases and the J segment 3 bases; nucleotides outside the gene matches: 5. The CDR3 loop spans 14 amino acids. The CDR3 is CASSREAYTDTQYF. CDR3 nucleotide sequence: TGTGCCAGCAGCCGGGAGGCTTATACAGATACGCAGTATTTT.

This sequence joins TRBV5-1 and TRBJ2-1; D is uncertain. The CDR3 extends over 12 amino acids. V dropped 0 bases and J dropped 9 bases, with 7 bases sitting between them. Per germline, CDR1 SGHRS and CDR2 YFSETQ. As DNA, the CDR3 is TGCGCCAGCAGCTTGGAGCTAAGTGAGCAGTTCTTC. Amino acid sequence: CASSLELSEQFF.

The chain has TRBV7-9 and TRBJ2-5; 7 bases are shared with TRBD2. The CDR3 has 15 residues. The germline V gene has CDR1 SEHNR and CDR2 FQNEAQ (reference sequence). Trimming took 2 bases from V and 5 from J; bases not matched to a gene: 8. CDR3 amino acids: CASSLWGGSDETQYF. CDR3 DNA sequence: TGTGCCAGCAGCTTATGGGGCGGGAGTGATGAGACCCAGTACTTC.

The CDR3 spells CASSESGRGPQHF. The DNA for the CDR3 is TGTGCCAGCAGTGAATCTGGCCGCGGGCCCCAGCATTTT. J is TRBJ1-5 and V is TRBV25-1; D is unclear. The germline V gene has CDR1 MGHDK and CDR2 SYGVNS. Between the trimmed V and J ends, which lost 1 base and 9 bases, there was a span of 10 bases. This CDR3 region has 13 residues.

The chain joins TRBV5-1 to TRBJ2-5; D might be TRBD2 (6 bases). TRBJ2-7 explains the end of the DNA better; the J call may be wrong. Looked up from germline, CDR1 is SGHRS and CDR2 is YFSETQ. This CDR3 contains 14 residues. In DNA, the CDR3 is TGCGCCAGCAGCCGGGGAGGCCCCTCCTACGAGCAGTACTTC. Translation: CASSRGGPSYEQYF.

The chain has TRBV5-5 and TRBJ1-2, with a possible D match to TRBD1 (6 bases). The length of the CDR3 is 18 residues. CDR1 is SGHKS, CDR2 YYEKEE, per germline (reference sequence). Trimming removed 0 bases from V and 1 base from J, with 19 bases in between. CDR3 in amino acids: CASSLGLRWTDINYGYTF. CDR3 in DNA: TGTGCCAGCAGCTTGGGACTCCGGTGGACAGACATTAACTATGGCTACACCTTC.

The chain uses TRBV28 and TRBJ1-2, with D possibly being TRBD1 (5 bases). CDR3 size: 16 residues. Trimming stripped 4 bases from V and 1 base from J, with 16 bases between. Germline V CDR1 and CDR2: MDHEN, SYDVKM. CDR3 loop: CASSSAATGVNYGYTF. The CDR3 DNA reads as TGTGCCAGCAGTTCCGCGGCCACGGGGGTTAACTATGGCTACACCTTC.

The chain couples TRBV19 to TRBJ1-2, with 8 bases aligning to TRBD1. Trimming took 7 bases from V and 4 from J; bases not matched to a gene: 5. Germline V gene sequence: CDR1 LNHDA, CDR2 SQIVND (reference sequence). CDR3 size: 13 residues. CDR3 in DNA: TGTGCCAGTAATACAGGGGGAGTCTATGGCTACACCTTC. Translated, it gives CASNTGGVYGYTF.

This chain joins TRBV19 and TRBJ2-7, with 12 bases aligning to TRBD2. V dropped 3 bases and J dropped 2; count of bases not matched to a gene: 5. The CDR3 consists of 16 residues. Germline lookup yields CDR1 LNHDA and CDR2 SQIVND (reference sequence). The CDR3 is CASSIRPSGRAYEQYF. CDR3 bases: TGTGCCAGTAGTATCCGTCCTAGCGGGAGGGCCTACGAGCAGTACTTC.